These 29 T cell receptor beta chains share one sample of origin, sequenced in a study of blood T cells in healthy people across ages. A J-beta primer mix and a sample-barcoded 5' primer were used in a second PCR of roughly 6 to 12 cycles. TCRdb ran MiXCR on the 5' RACE reads and lists one entry per CDR3 protein. The table includes 800,000 or so distinct CDR3 sequences, roughly 25% detected once. The data also belong to a second study, concerning T cells of mothers and their children.

The sample comprised blood. These receptors originate from a boy between 10 and 17 years old in good health.

This clonotype has just a few counts. The chain joins TRBV11-3 to TRBJ2-2, with D maybe TRBD2 (7 bases). V shed 6 bases and J shed 4 bases, with 15 bases lying between them. The CDR3 runs 15 residues. Per the germline V gene, CDR1 is SGHNT and CDR2 is YENEEA. CDR3 protein: CASSQQGGGTGELFF. The CDR3 bases are TGTGCCAGCAGTCAGCAGGGAGGGGGCACCGGGGAGCTGTTTTTT.

This clonotype was counted between two and nine times. The V and J genes are TRBV29-1 and TRBJ2-1; possibly TRBD2 for D (5 bases). V lost 0 bases, J lost 10 bases, and 10 bases lay in between. Looked up from germline, CDR1 is SQVTM and CDR2 is ANQGSEA. This CDR3 has 12 residues. In DNA form, the CDR3 reads TGCAGCGTTGAAGATGCGGGTAACGAGCAGTTCTTC. This encodes CSVEDAGNEQFF.

The DNA for the CDR3 is TGCAGTGCTAGAGATCTATGGGGGGGGGCCCCAGATACGCAGTATTTT. Protein: CSARDLWGGAPDTQYF. The chain joins TRBV20-1 to TRBJ2-3; tentatively, D is TRBD2 (7 bases). Trimming removed 0 bases at V and 4 bases at J, with 17 bases between. Germline assignment: CDR1 DFQATT and CDR2 SNEGSKA (reference sequence). This CDR3 region has 16 residues.

The V gene is TRBV6-1, the J gene TRBJ2-7; 12 bases agree with TRBD1. The V segment lost 7 bases and the J segment 3 bases; nucleotides outside the gene matches: 7. Germline CDR1 is MNHNS and CDR2 is SASEGT. There are 15 residues in the CDR3. CDR3 protein: CASNPGTGGLYEQYF. CDR3 nucleotides: TGTGCCAGCAACCCAGGGACAGGGGGCCTCTACGAGCAGTACTTC.

This clonotype was seen a handful of times. The V call is TRBV28, the J call TRBJ1-2, with TRBD1 matching over 9 bases. V lost 6 bases, J lost 8 bases, and 13 bases stayed unmatched. Per the germline V gene, CDR1 is MDHEN and CDR2 is SYDVKM. The CDR3 sequence is 15 residues long. CDR3 protein: CASSRPGQGYSGYTF. DNA for the CDR3: TGTGCCAGCAGCCGGCCGGGACAGGGTTATTCGGGCTACACCTTC.

This clonotype turned up a few times. The chain recombines TRBV4-1 with TRBJ2-6, with 8 bases that match TRBD1. Germline values: CDR1 MGHRA, CDR2 YSYEKL. V lost 0 bases to trimming and J lost 0 bases; unmatched junction nucleotides: 4. The CDR3 contains 18 residues. CDR3 nucleotides: TGCGCCAGCAGCCAAGAGGACAGGGTCCTCTCTGGGGCCAACGTCCTGACTTTC. Residues: CASSQEDRVLSGANVLTF.

Only a few counts were recorded for this clonotype. This chain uses TRBV5-1 with TRBJ2-3, with D unclear. Germline CDR1 is SGHRS and CDR2 is YFSETQ. The CDR3 is made up of 14 amino acids. The V gene lost 0 bases and the J gene lost 1 base, with 6 bases spanning the gap. CDR3 DNA: TGCGCCAGCAGCTTGGCCCAGGGCACAGATACGCAGTATTTT. The encoded protein is CASSLAQGTDTQYF.

A few counts support this clonotype. This CDR3 reads CSALRRTTGYTF. The CDR3 DNA follows: TGCAGTGCCTTACGACGGACCACCGGCTACACCTTC. The genes are TRBV20-1 and TRBJ1-2; D call uncertain. Germline CDR1 DFQATT, CDR2 SNEGSKA (reference sequence). CDR3 length: 12 amino acids. Trimming cost V 6 bases and J 8 bases, with 16 bases left between them.

The table lists this clonotype with a few counts. J is TRBJ2-1 and V is TRBV4-1; D unresolved. V dropped 1 base and J dropped 8 bases, with 9 bases sitting between them. The germline gives CDR1 MGHRA, CDR2 YSYEKL. The CDR3 totals 13 residues. The CDR3 DNA sequence: TGCGCCAGCAGCCAAGGTCCGAGGCATGAGCAGTTCTTC. Its translation: CASSQGPRHEQFF.

This clonotype was detected a few times. This chain uses TRBV5-6 with TRBJ2-1; TRBD1 aligns across 8 bases. J lost 10 bases, V lost 0 bases, and 3 bases had no gene match. CDR1 is SGHDT and CDR2 is YYEEEE in the germline V gene. This CDR3 is built from 13 residues. CDR3 nucleotide sequence: TGTGCCAGCAGCTTGGTCAGGGGGCAGGAGCAGTTCTTC. Its protein product is CASSLVRGQEQFF.

The chain employs TRBV5-1 and TRBJ2-2; D ambiguous. Trimming pared 1 base from V and 5 bases from J, leaving 9 bases between. The CDR3 is made up of 14 amino acids. Germline V gives CDR1 SGHRS, CDR2 YFSETQ. The CDR3 protein is CASSLSLLTGELFF. CDR3 DNA: TGCGCCAGCAGCTTGTCTTTACTTACCGGGGAGCTGTTTTTT.

The rearrangement uses TRBV3-1 and TRBJ2-3; 10 nucleotides agree with TRBD2. The V gene's germline CDR1 is LGHDT and CDR2 YNNKEL (reference sequence). J was trimmed by 6 bases and V by 5 bases; bases with no gene match: 11. This CDR3 region has 16 residues. CDR3 nucleotides: TGTGCCAGCAGCTCAATGGGGACTAGCGTGGGGGATACGCAGTATTTT. It codes for CASSSMGTSVGDTQYF.

The chain couples TRBV28 to TRBJ1-1; the D gene is possibly TRBD1 (5 bases). Germline CDR1 is MDHEN and CDR2 is SYDVKM. Trimming cost V 8 bases and J 4 bases, with 8 bases left between them. The CDR3 spans 11 residues. The chain's CDR3 is CASGGATEAFF. The CDR3 bases are TGTGCCAGCGGAGGGGCCACTGAAGCTTTCTTT.

The chain employs TRBV4-3 and TRBJ2-3; the D is unclear. Trimming took off 0 bases at V and 4 bases at J, with 8 bases between the two ends. The CDR3 totals 14 residues. From germline, CDR1 is LGHNA and CDR2 YSLEER. As DNA, the CDR3 is TGCGCCAGCAGCCAAGACTGGGTCGCAGATACGCAGTATTTT. It translates to CASSQDWVADTQYF.

This chain uses TRBV5-1 with TRBJ2-5; 8 bases align to TRBD1. The J call may be in error: the DNA end matches TRBJ2-7 better. Germline V lookup: CDR1 SGHRS, CDR2 YFSETQ. The CDR3 has 15 residues. CDR3 in amino acids: CASSLPTGVGDEQYF. CDR3 sequence (DNA): TGCGCCAGCAGCTTGCCGACAGGGGTAGGGGACGAGCAGTACTTC.

The CDR3: CASSQAGLAGGNTDTQYF. CDR3 nucleotide sequence: TGCGCCAGCAGCCAGGCGGGACTAGCGGGAGGAAACACAGATACGCAGTATTTT. This chain links TRBV4-3 with TRBJ2-3; 15 bases agree with TRBD2. The CDR3 has 18 amino acids. Germline V gene sequence: CDR1 LGHNA, CDR2 YSLEER. The junction had 6 bases not matched to a gene; V was cut back by 3 bases and J by 2 bases.

This clonotype was seen a handful of times. The chain joins TRBV7-9 to TRBJ2-5, with 7 bases matching TRBD2. Germline V CDR1 and CDR2: SEHNR, FQNEAQ (reference sequence). V lost 4 bases, J lost 5 bases, and 7 bases stayed unmatched. The CDR3 contains 14 residues. CDR3 sequence reads: CASSYRLAGETQYF. The CDR3 DNA is TGTGCCAGCAGCTACCGACTAGCAGGGGAGACCCAGTACTTC.

V usage is TRBV7-9 and J usage is TRBJ1-1; D gene ambiguous. V lost 5 bases and J 4 bases, leaving 11 bases between the germline ends. CDR1 SEHNR and CDR2 FQNEAQ come from the germline V gene (reference sequence). CDR3 size: 13 residues. For the CDR3, the DNA is TGTGCCAGCAGCCCCGTTGCAGGCACTGAAGCTTTCTTT. It specifies CASSPVAGTEAFF.

This clonotype was observed at least ten times. The rearrangement joins TRBV29-1 to TRBJ2-1; 11 bases line up with TRBD2. The trim removed 5 bases at V and 4 bases at J, leaving 10 bases unmatched. Germline lookup yields CDR1 SQVTM and CDR2 ANQGSEA. This CDR3 has 16 amino acids. CDR3 bases: TGCAGCGTTCCCACCGTCAGACTAGCGGGGTACAATGAGCAGTTCTTC. This translates into CSVPTVRLAGYNEQFF.

This clonotype was counted only a few times. This sequence joins TRBV19 and TRBJ2-1; 8 bases map to TRBD2. Germline V gene sequence: CDR1 LNHDA, CDR2 SQIVND (reference sequence). V dropped 6 bases and J dropped 7; count of bases not matched to a gene: 8. CDR3 size: 14 residues. CDR3 region: CASSPGLGGNEQFF. The CDR3 DNA reads TGTGCCAGTAGCCCGGGACTAGGTGGTAATGAGCAGTTCTTC.

The chain combines TRBV12-3 or TRBV12-4 with TRBJ1-2; D may be TRBD1 (5 bases). CDR3 length equals 15 residues. Trimming stripped 3 bases from V and 5 bases from J, with 16 bases between. CDR3 sequence: CASSFGDPRVYGYTF. The DNA of the CDR3 is TGTGCCAGCAGTTTCGGGGACCCCCGCGTTTATGGCTACACCTTC.

This clonotype appeared a few times. The V call is TRBV7-2, the J call TRBJ1-2; D ambiguous. The CDR3 length is 14 residues. Germline V lookup: CDR1 SGHTA, CDR2 FQGNSA. Trimming removed 1 base at V and 5 bases at J, with 11 bases between. CDR3 amino acids: CASSLGRATYGYTF. CDR3 sequence (DNA): TGTGCCAGCAGCTTAGGACGGGCAACTTATGGCTACACCTTC.

The chain joins TRBV5-6 to TRBJ1-3; 7 nucleotides align to TRBD1. The CDR3 is made up of 19 amino acids. V was pared by 6 bases and J by 2 bases, with 20 bases of the junction left unmatched. Germline values: CDR1 SGHDT, CDR2 YYEEEE. CDR3 DNA sequence: TGTGCCAGCACCCTAATGCCGAGGGGGCCAGAGTCAGCTGGAAACACCATATATTTT. Its protein is CASTLMPRGPESAGNTIYF. Complete variable domain (other parts from reference TRBV5-6 and TRBJ1-3): DAGVTQSPTHLIKTRGQQVTLRCSPKSGHDTVSWYQQALGQGPQFIFQYYEEEERQRGNFPDRFSGHQFPNYSSELNVNALLLGDSALYLCASTLMPRGPESAGNTIYFGEGSWLTVV.

The chain is built from TRBV7-3 and TRBJ2-4, with 7 bases identical to TRBD1. Trimming cost V 5 bases and J 8 bases; bases outside gene matches: 9. This CDR3 region has 14 residues. Germline V CDR1 and CDR2: SGHTA, FQGTGA. The CDR3 here is CASSPQGMMDIQYF. The CDR3 bases are TGTGCCAGCAGCCCACAGGGGATGATGGACATTCAGTACTTC.

This sequence joins TRBV7-9 and TRBJ2-5, with 7 nucleotides matching TRBD2. The germline V gene encodes CDR1 SEHNR and CDR2 FQNEAQ (reference sequence). The CDR3 has 14 amino acids. V lost 6 bases and J lost 5; bases outside the gene matches: 9. DNA of the CDR3: TGTGCCAGCAGTAACGGGAGGTCCGGGGAGACCCAGTACTTC. Translation: CASSNGRSGETQYF.

This clonotype has just a few counts. The rearrangement links TRBV9 to TRBJ2-2, with D tentatively TRBD1 (5 bases). Germline CDR1 reads SGDLS; CDR2 reads YYNGEE. The CDR3 spans 15 residues. V lost 3 bases and J lost 6, with 15 bases in between. CDR3 nucleotide sequence: TGTGCCAGCAGCGCTGGGTATCGACAGTCCGGGGAGCTGTTTTTT. Its protein is CASSAGYRQSGELFF.

This clonotype was counted between two and nine times. V is TRBV2 and J is TRBJ1-4; the D is unclear. The CDR3 covers 14 residues. Germline CDR1 SNHLY, CDR2 FYNNEI. Trimming pared 7 bases from V and 10 bases from J, leaving 19 bases between. The CDR3 region is CASIEGQVIGKLFF. CDR3 sequence (DNA): TGTGCCAGCATCGAGGGCCAGGTTATCGGAAAACTGTTTTTT. The full variable domain, in which reference TRBV2 and TRBJ1-4 provide the parts outside the CDR3, is EPEVTQTPSHQVTQMGQEVILRCVPISNHLYFYWYRQILGQKVEFLVSFYNNEISEKSEIFDDQFSVERPDGSNFTLKIRSTKLEDSAMYFCASIEGQVIGKLFFGSGTQLSVL.

At least ten counts were recorded for this clonotype. The chain combines TRBV29-1 with TRBJ2-5; D possibly corresponds to TRBD1 (5 bases). The CDR3 runs to 12 residues. CDR1 SQVTM and CDR2 ANQGSEA come from the germline V gene. The V end was cut by 2 bases, the J end by 4 bases, with 8 bases between. The CDR3 nucleotides are TGCAGCGTTGAATGGCAGGGAGAGACCCAGTACTTC. Amino acid sequence: CSVEWQGETQYF.

The chain joins TRBV27 to TRBJ2-2; a weak D match, TRBD2 (6 bases). Germline V gives CDR1 MNHEY, CDR2 SMNVEV (reference sequence). V dropped 6 bases and J dropped 1 base, with 12 bases sitting between them. The CDR3 runs to 15 residues. The CDR3 loop reads CASRQSAGNTGELFF. CDR3 sequence (DNA): TGTGCCAGCAGACAGTCAGCGGGGAACACCGGGGAGCTGTTTTTT.